The rows below give T cell receptor beta chains drawn from one sample of a study of T cells in Graves' hyperthyroidism and ophthalmopathy. Via MiXCR, TCRdb re-called the multiplex PCR reads, giving one row per CDR3 protein. The data show under 350,000 distinct CDR3 sequences, about 15% seen once. The specimen sequenced was blood. These receptors were collected from a woman in her sixties or seventies with Graves' ophthalmopathy. Both conserved end residues are part of each CDR3. D genes are given only for firm matches. Rows may omit the clone size; those that give it use once, few, many or a size class.

d_gene: .; abundance: many; v_gene: TRBV27; j_gene: TRBJ2-5; CDR3aa: CASSPIDMQETQYF; CDR3nt: TGTGCCAGCAGCCCCATTGACATGCAAGAGACCCAGTACTTC
d_gene: .; abundance: many; v_gene: TRBV13; j_gene: TRBJ2-3; CDR3aa: CASSLVSPGTDTQYF; CDR3nt: TGTGCCAGCAGCTTAGTTTCCCCGGGGACAGATACGCAGTATTTT
d_gene: .; abundance: many; v_gene: TRBV7-2; j_gene: TRBJ2-7; CDR3aa: CASSLGGSQGYEQYF; CDR3nt: TGTGCCAGCAGCTTAGGGGGGTCACAGGGCTACGAGCAGTACTTC
d_gene: TRBD1; abundance: many; v_gene: TRBV18; j_gene: TRBJ2-1; CDR3aa: CASSHPGGGNEQFF; CDR3nt: TGTGCCAGCTCACATCCAGGGGGTGGCAATGAGCAGTTCTTC
d_gene: .; abundance: few; v_gene: TRBV6-5; j_gene: TRBJ2-2; CDR3aa: CASSYRVEAGELFF; CDR3nt: TGTGCCAGCAGTTACAGGGTGGAAGCCGGGGAGCTGTTTTTT
d_gene: .; abundance: .; v_gene: TRBV6-5; j_gene: TRBJ1-6; CDR3aa: CASSYSIGNSPLHF; CDR3nt: TGTGCCAGCAGTTACTCGATAGGAAATTCACCCCTCCACTTT
d_gene: .; abundance: .; v_gene: TRBV6-1; j_gene: TRBJ1-2; CDR3aa: CASSSSQGRTGYGYTF; CDR3nt: TGTGCCAGCAGTAGCTCCCAGGGACGGACTGGCTATGGCTACACCTTC
d_gene: .; abundance: many; v_gene: TRBV5-1; j_gene: TRBJ2-7; CDR3aa: CASSPGAYEQYF; CDR3nt: TGCGCCAGCAGCCCGGGAGCCTACGAGCAGTACTTC
d_gene: TRBD1; abundance: many; v_gene: TRBV12-3/TRBV12-4; j_gene: TRBJ1-1; CDR3aa: CASRSQGAGVRNTEAFF; CDR3nt: TGTGCCAGCAGATCACAGGGGGCGGGGGTTCGAAACACTGAAGCTTTCTTT
d_gene: .; abundance: .; v_gene: TRBV14; j_gene: TRBJ1-6; CDR3aa: CASSQVWNSPLHF; CDR3nt: TGTGCCAGCAGCCAAGTGTGGAATTCACCCCTCCACTTT
d_gene: .; abundance: .; v_gene: TRBV6-2/TRBV6-3; j_gene: TRBJ2-1; CDR3aa: CASSHSSSTQFF; CDR3nt: TGTGCCAGCAGTCATTCTTCTAGCACGCAGTTCTTC
d_gene: .; abundance: .; v_gene: TRBV10-3; j_gene: TRBJ2-7; CDR3aa: CAIGIKTSYEQYF; CDR3nt: TGTGCCATCGGAATTAAAACCTCCTACGAGCAGTACTTC
d_gene: .; abundance: .; v_gene: TRBV7-9; j_gene: TRBJ2-5; CDR3aa: CASSKPDWEETQYF; CDR3nt: TGTGCCAGCAGCAAACCGGACTGGGAAGAGACCCAGTACTTC
d_gene: TRBD2; abundance: .; v_gene: TRBV7-2; j_gene: TRBJ2-2; CDR3aa: CASSSLAGGGTGELFF; CDR3nt: TGTGCCAGCAGCTCACTAGCGGGAGGTGGGACCGGAGAGCTGTTTTTT
d_gene: .; abundance: many; v_gene: TRBV3-1; j_gene: TRBJ1-4; CDR3aa: CASSQESRALDEKLFF; CDR3nt: TGTGCCAGCAGCCAAGAGTCAAGGGCCTTGGATGAAAAACTGTTTTTT
d_gene: .; abundance: many; v_gene: TRBV6-1; j_gene: TRBJ1-1; CDR3aa: CASSFDRRMNTEAFF; CDR3nt: TGTGCCAGCAGTTTCGACAGACGCATGAACACTGAAGCTTTCTTT
d_gene: TRBD1; abundance: few; v_gene: TRBV7-8; j_gene: TRBJ1-6; CDR3aa: CASSTWDSLYNSPLHF; CDR3nt: TGTGCCAGCAGCACTTGGGACAGCCTCTATAATTCACCCCTCCACTTT
d_gene: .; abundance: .; v_gene: TRBV12-3/TRBV12-4; j_gene: TRBJ2-6; CDR3aa: CASKFGGPPSGANVLTF; CDR3nt: TGTGCCAGCAAATTCGGGGGACCACCATCTGGGGCCAACGTCCTGACTTTC